This T cell receptor (beta chain) was observed in a study of beta chain features in type 1 diabetes (dated by TCRdb to the late 2010s). For the study in its entirety: Patients and healthy donors did not differ in mean age, gender distribution, total cell number or subset yield. A total of under 140,000,000 sorted cells were examined across all samples, and the number of cells per subset was strongly correlated with RNA yield. The study compared TCRB repertoires of sorted circulating CD4+ T cell subsets between recently diagnosed type 1 diabetes patients and matched healthy donors. Regulatory and stem cell-like memory subsets were obtained from only 8 patients and roughly 8 healthy donors, while naive and central memory subsets were obtained from all 30 or so donors.

The entire isolated RNA was reverse transcribed using the High Capacity cDNA Reverse Transcription Kit, and thus expressed TCRB transcripts were sequenced. Naive, central memory and regulatory T cell samples underwent deep immunoSEQ sequencing, averaging approximately 3.3 million total reads per sample. Sorted cells were lysed in RLT buffer, and RNA was extracted using DNase-treated RNeasy Micro or Mini kits according to cell number. To prevent cross-contamination, each cell subset was processed individually, whereas patient and healthy donor samples were processed jointly. TCRB sequences were amplified from cDNA with the immunoSEQ multiplex PCR, producing 87-bp fragments spanning the CDR3 region. Sequencing of the amplicons was performed on the Illumina HiSeq platform. In the paper's pipeline: PCR bias was corrected computationally using synthetic template baselines, and reads within Hamming distance 2 were collapsed, with unmergeable singletons discarded. Reads were aligned against IMGT so that V, D and J genes, CDR3 length and insertions or deletions at six rearrangement sites could be assigned. Within each subset, clonotype counts were normalized to the number of sorted cells before true diversity and Gini coefficients were calculated with the tcR R package. The overlap coefficient, calculated on TCRB nucleotide sequences, was used to quantify repertoire sharing. TCRdb carries this immuneACCESS record with in-frame sequences only. Its versions omit some clonotypes, under half of them owing to an unresolved V gene in the studies checked, with the rest unexplained. D and trimming come from the DNA, and the V and J calls and clone size come from that table. The sample yields 150,000 to 200,000 clones; roughly 7.1% were counted once. The ten largest account for about 0.9% of the sample.

From each donor, a single peripheral blood sample of around 120 mL on average was drawn into heparinised tubes. Naive, central memory, regulatory and stem cell-like memory CD4+ T cells were sorted on a BD FACSAria II using a panel including CD45RO, CCR7, CD25, CD127, CD95 and CD27. Purity was above 95% for every sorted population. PBMCs were isolated right away by Lymphoprep density gradient centrifugation and were stained directly, without culture. So that batch effects would be minimized, each experiment stained and sorted samples in pairs, pairing one healthy donor with one patient. The study at large found these results: Shorter templates might be favored by PCR, yet because patient and control samples were amplified and corrected together, any such skew would affect both groups equally. Naive, central memory and regulatory TCRB repertoires appeared more similar among patients than among healthy donors. At VDJ recombination sites, patients with type 1 diabetes made fewer insertions and deleted more nucleotides, a pattern implying thymic rearrangement abnormalities. Because cDNA was sequenced instead of genomic DNA, activated cells with high expression could be over-represented, although the groups did not differ in activation or CD3 levels. HLA sub-analyses involved small numbers of individuals, so any influence of HLA type on TCRB rearrangement remained unresolved. A moderate but significant shortening of TCRB CDR3 length was observed in type 1 diabetes patients in all four CD4+ subsets.

The CDR3 contains 11 residues, cysteine and phenylalanine counted. The kept DNA is CDR3 alone, 33 bases in frame from the first base. Cut back by 0 bases and 7 bases, the V and J ends lie 4 bases apart. The germline V gene (reference sequence) specifies MNHNY as CDR1 and SVGAGI as CDR2. As regards this clone: Its cognate antigen has yet to be identified. No base-level quality is on record; no much larger clone is a single base apart.

The chain is made from TRBV6-6 and TRBJ2-7; there is no confident call for the D gene. What was sequenced was central memory CD4+ T cells from blood. The sequence came from a woman between 40 and 55 years old with type 1 diabetes. The CDR3 region has the sequence CASSYSEEQYF. The nucleotides are TGTGCCAGCAGTTACTCGGAGGAGCAGTACTTC.